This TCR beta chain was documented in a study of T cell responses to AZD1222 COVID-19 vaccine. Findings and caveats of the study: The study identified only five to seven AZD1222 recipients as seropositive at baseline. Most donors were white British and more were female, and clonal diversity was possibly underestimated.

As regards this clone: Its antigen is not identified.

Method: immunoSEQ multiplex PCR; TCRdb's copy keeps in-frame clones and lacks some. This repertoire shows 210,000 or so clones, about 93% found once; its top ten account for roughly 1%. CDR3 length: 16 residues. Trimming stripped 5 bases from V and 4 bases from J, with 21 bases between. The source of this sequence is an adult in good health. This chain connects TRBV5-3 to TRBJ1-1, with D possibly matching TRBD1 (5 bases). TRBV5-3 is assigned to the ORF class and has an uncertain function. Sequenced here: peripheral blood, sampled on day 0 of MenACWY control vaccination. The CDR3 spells CARRPCTGEICTEAFF. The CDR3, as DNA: TGTGCCAGAAGACCGTGTACGGGGGAGATCTGCACTGAAGCTTTCTTT.